Detailed here is one TCR beta chain. This record comes from a study of Graves' ophthalmopathy and Graves' hyperthyroidism. V lost 3 bases, J lost 3 bases, and 16 bases stayed unmatched. The CDR3 is made up of 17 amino acids. Looked up from germline, CDR1 is DFQATT and CDR2 is SNEGSKA (reference sequence). RNA transcripts were the template, and TCR beta CDR3 regions were amplified from them. A first-round RT-PCR used HTBI primers, followed by a second-round multiplex PCR. One entry per CDR3 protein results from TCRdb running MiXCR on the multiplex PCR reads. The sample yields over 12,000 distinct CDR3 sequences, roughly 50% seen once.

The sequenced sample consisted of peripheral blood. The receptor's source is a woman aged 25 to 39 with Graves' ophthalmopathy. V gene TRBV20-1 combines with J gene TRBJ2-7, with 8 bases fitting TRBD2. DNA for the CDR3: TGCAGTGCTAGGCCCAGGTGGCGGGAGGTTTTTCTCTACGAGCAGTACTTC. Translating it yields CSARPRWREVFLYEQYF.